The 2 T cell receptor beta chains in this list originate from one sample, sequenced in a study of molecular identifiers for immune sequencing clone quantification. MiXCR, applied by TCRdb to the PCR reads, yields one record per CDR3 protein. This table has some 650,000 distinct CDR3 sequences, approximately 20% appearing once. Sequenced sample: naive CD8+ T cells from blood, with Jurkat cell RNA spiked in. Subset in this sample: FACS-sorted CD8+CD4-CCR7+CD45RA+ naive T cells. The receptors shown here come from a human donor in good health. Some libraries in this study had Jurkat cell RNA spiked in.

The table lists this clonotype with many counts. The chain couples TRBV11-2 to TRBJ2-1; 9 positions agree with TRBD2. CDR3 length: 16 amino acids. Per the germline V gene, CDR1 is SGHAT and CDR2 is FQNNGV. With V trimmed by 0 bases and J by 7 bases, 7 bases remained unmatched. The CDR3 here is CASSLEISGSANEQFF. The CDR3 DNA is TGTGCCAGCAGCTTAGAGATTAGCGGGAGTGCGAATGAGCAGTTCTTC.

The rearrangement joins TRBV20-1 to TRBJ1-2; D perhaps matches TRBD1 (6 bases). CDR3 length equals 16 residues. Trimming shortened V by 2 bases and J by 3 bases, and 19 bases separated the two germline ends. Germline assignment: CDR1 DFQATT and CDR2 SNEGSKA (reference sequence). The CDR3 DNA follows: TGCAGTGCTAGAAGTCCGGACAGCGGGTCGTACTATGGCTACACCTTC. This codes for CSARSPDSGSYYGYTF.